What follows are 28 T cell receptor beta chains derived from one specimen sequenced in a study of tumor and adjacent non-tumor tissue in lung cancer. RNA was extracted from bulk tissue without any cell sorting. More than 3 cm separated this lung sample from the edge of the tumor. TCRbeta libraries were built with three rounds of nested PCR, modified from ARM-PCR. TCRdb analysed the multiplex PCR reads with MiXCR anew, one entry per CDR3 protein. The table records about 48,000 distinct CDR3 sequences, about 68% of them present only once. The sequenced sample consisted of distant non-tumor lung tissue. The origin of the receptors is a woman aged 70 to 79 with non-small cell lung cancer.

Worth noting for this clonotype: Sequence at one end of the junction differs from germline and may be a read error. The chain uses TRBV4-1 and TRBJ1-1; 8 bases are shared with TRBD1. The CDR3 runs 15 residues. Looked up from germline, CDR1 is MGHRA and CDR2 is YSYEKL. This CDR3 is CASSQDRGRLVETFF. Written as DNA, the CDR3 is TGCGCCAGCAGCCAAGACAGGGGGCGGTTGGTTGAAACTTTCTTT.

The V call is TRBV28, the J call TRBJ2-7; D uncertain. The length of the CDR3 is 16 residues. The germline V gene has CDR1 MDHEN and CDR2 SYDVKM. V was trimmed by 6 bases and J by 0 bases, leaving 18 bases between them. CDR3 sequence: CASSSFWARSSYEQYF. In nucleotides, the CDR3 is TGTGCCAGCAGCTCCTTCTGGGCGAGAAGCTCCTACGAGCAGTACTTC.

This chain joins TRBV11-3 and TRBJ2-7, with D unclear. CDR1 and CDR2 from the germline V gene are SGHNT and YENEEA. Trimming took 5 bases from V and 4 from J, leaving 15 bases between them. The CDR3 extends over 14 amino acids. As DNA, the CDR3 is TGTGCCAGCAGCCCCTCAGGAGAACTTTACGAGCAGTACTTC. This translates into CASSPSGELYEQYF.

This clonotype was observed a few times. The chain joins TRBV5-6 to TRBJ2-1; TRBD2 agrees at 9 bases. With V trimmed by 4 bases and J by 8 bases, 13 bases remained unmatched. Germline V CDR1 and CDR2: SGHDT, YYEEEE. The CDR3 sequence is 16 residues long. The CDR3: CASSRLLAGVKDEQFF. CDR3 in DNA: TGTGCCAGCAGCAGGCTATTAGCGGGAGTTAAGGATGAGCAGTTCTTC.

The table lists this clonotype with many counts. The chain employs TRBV4-1 and TRBJ2-3; 16 nucleotides match TRBD2. CDR3 length equals 19 residues. CDR1 and CDR2 (germline): MGHRA, YSYEKL. The ends lost 3 bases at V and 2 bases at J; junction bases unmatched: 8. Here the CDR3 DNA reads TGCGCCAGCAGCCATCCGGGACTAGCGGGAGGGCCAAACACAGATACGCAGTATTTT. Amino acid sequence: CASSHPGLAGGPNTDTQYF.

Points on this clonotype: One base away lies a much larger clone, so this may be a sequencing read error. The chain combines TRBV7-8 with TRBJ2-7; 7 bases align to TRBD2. Germline values: CDR1 SGHVS, CDR2 FQNEAQ. The CDR3 covers 15 residues. V lost 5 bases and J lost 5; bases outside the gene matches: 12. CDR3 in DNA: TGTGCCAGCAGCGCTACTGGCGGGAGAATCCACGAGCAGTACTTC. Amino acid sequence: CASSATGGRIHEQYF.

There are a few counts of this clonotype. The chain is built from TRBV28 and TRBJ2-7; D is unresolved. Trimming cost V 5 bases and J 1 base, with 18 bases left between them. The CDR3 sequence is 16 residues long. Germline loops: CDR1 MDHEN, CDR2 SYDVKM. The CDR3 here is CASSPMTGPRSYEQYF. As DNA, the CDR3 is TGTGCCAGCAGTCCTATGACCGGACCGCGATCCTACGAGCAGTACTTC.

In the case of this clonotype: This could be a read error, since a much larger clone is one nucleotide away. No conserved phenylalanine or tryptophan ends this CDR3, so it is likely a read error. The J gene is TRBJ2-7, the V gene TRBV7-9, with D unclear. The V end was cut by 5 bases, the J end by 2 bases, with 16 bases between. The CDR3 spans 15 residues. CDR1 and CDR2 from the germline V gene are SEHNR and FQNEAQ (reference sequence). CDR3 protein: CASSPHSALTYEQYL. DNA of the CDR3: TGTGCCAGCAGCCCCCACTCCGCACTTACCTACGAGCAGTACCTC.

This clonotype was seen a handful of times. A much larger clone is a single base away; this may be a read error. The CDR3 region has the DNA TGTACCAGCAGCTTATGGGGATCCACAGATACGCAGTATTTT. This encodes CTSSLWGSTDTQYF. The rearrangement uses TRBV7-8 and TRBJ2-3; D call uncertain. The CDR3 covers 14 residues. CDR1 and CDR2 from the germline V gene are SGHVS and FQNEAQ.

Only a few counts were recorded for this clonotype. A much bigger clone sits one base away, suggesting this may be a read error. The rearrangement uses TRBV12-3 or TRBV12-4 and TRBJ2-5; 10 bases are shared with TRBD1. The CDR3 is made up of 14 amino acids. The CDR3 DNA is TGTACCAGCAGACCCTCGACAGGGGGCGAGGCCCAGTACTTC. Its protein product is CTSRPSTGGEAQYF.

This clonotype was counted at least ten times. This sequence joins TRBV6-1 and TRBJ2-2; D is perhaps TRBD1 or TRBD2 (5 bases each). The V gene's germline CDR1 is MNHNS and CDR2 SASEGT. The CDR3 is made up of 14 amino acids. The V gene lost 6 bases and the J gene lost 3 bases, with 11 bases spanning the gap. This chain's CDR3 is CASRRDGHTGELFF. In DNA form, the CDR3 reads TGTGCCAGCAGGAGGGACGGACACACCGGGGAGCTGTTTTTT.

Concerning this clonotype itself: This may stem from a read error, because a much larger clone lies one nucleotide away. This likely comes from a read error, as the CDR3 has no conserved phenylalanine or tryptophan at its end. The rearrangement links TRBV19 to TRBJ1-1, with a tentative D call TRBD1 (6 bases). The V gene's germline CDR1 is LNHDA and CDR2 SQIVND (reference sequence). This CDR3 spans 14 amino acids. Trimming took off 4 bases at V and 1 base at J, with 10 bases between the two ends. CDR3 sequence reads: CASSNQGPNTEAFL. In DNA form, the CDR3 reads TGTGCCAGTAGTAACCAGGGGCCGAACACTGAAGCTTTCTTA.

Many counts were recorded for this clonotype. A much larger clone differs by one base, so this may be a read error. The CDR3 region is CANSFGGNGETQYF. For the CDR3, the DNA is TGTGCCAACAGTTTTGGGGGAAATGGAGAGACCCAGTACTTC. This rearrangement joins TRBV12-3 or TRBV12-4 to TRBJ2-5, with D tentatively TRBD1 or TRBD2 (5 bases each). The CDR3 length is 14 residues.

The rearrangement links TRBV9 to TRBJ1-1; 8 positions agree with TRBD1. J was trimmed by 10 bases and V by 3 bases; bases with no gene match: 8. This CDR3 spans 13 amino acids. Germline V gene lookup returns CDR1 SGDLS and CDR2 YYNGEE. The CDR3 DNA reads as TGTGCCAGCAGCGCCCCCGGACAGGGACGAGCTTTCTTT. Its protein is CASSAPGQGRAFF.

By sample fraction, this clonotype is medium-sized. The chain couples TRBV29-1 to TRBJ2-5; weak D call: TRBD2 (5 bases). V lost 8 bases to trimming and J lost 5 bases, with 21 bases between them. The CDR3 is made up of 14 amino acids. The germline gives CDR1 SQVTM, CDR2 ANQGSEA. The CDR3 DNA sequence: TGCAGCACAGAAGGTCGGGGAATGTCGGAGACCCAGTACTTC. Translation gives CSTEGRGMSETQYF.

Points on this clonotype: Here the CDR3 omits its conserved ending phenylalanine or tryptophan, so a read error is the likely source. The chain links TRBV29-1 to TRBJ1-1; D not certain. The CDR3 is 13 residues long. V shed 5 bases and J shed 0 bases, with 10 bases lying between them. Germline V gene data show CDR1 as SQVTM and CDR2 as ANQGSEA. The CDR3 protein is CSVRTDMNTEAFL. CDR3 nucleotide sequence: TGCAGCGTTAGGACTGACATGAACACTGAAGCTTTCTTA.

The V gene is TRBV24-1, the J gene TRBJ1-5; D may be TRBD1 (6 bases). CDR1 is KGHDR and CDR2 is SFDVKD in the germline V gene. The CDR3 contains 15 residues. The V and J ends lost 4 bases and 10 bases respectively, with 19 bases between them. The DNA for the CDR3 is TGTGCCACCAGTGACCCCGGACGGGGGGCGGGCCCCCAGCATTTT. This gives the protein CATSDPGRGAGPQHF.

In the case of this clonotype: Without the conserved terminal phenylalanine or tryptophan, this CDR3 likely stems from a read error. The V gene is TRBV5-1, the J gene TRBJ1-1, with a weak D call TRBD1 (6 bases). Germline CDR1 reads SGHRS; CDR2 reads YFSETQ. V was trimmed by 4 bases and J by 8 bases, leaving 15 bases between them. The CDR3 loop spans 13 amino acids. The CDR3 spells CASSDGRQGEAFL. The CDR3 coding sequence is TGCGCCAGCAGCGACGGCAGGCAGGGGGAAGCTTTCCTT.

As regards this clonotype: The germline gene is not matched at one end of the junction; a read error may be the cause. This chain connects TRBV6-6 to TRBJ2-7; TRBD1 aligns across 10 bases. Looked up from germline, CDR1 is MNHNY and CDR2 is SVGAGI (reference sequence). The CDR3 totals 16 residues. The CDR3 sequence: CARSYSGGQGTQRQYF. CDR3 sequence (DNA): TGTGCCAGAAGTTACTCAGGGGGACAGGGGACGCAACGGCAGTACTTC.

This sequence joins TRBV7-2 and TRBJ2-1; D is uncertain. The V and J ends lost 6 bases and 7 bases respectively, with 10 bases between them. CDR3 length equals 12 residues. Germline loops: CDR1 SGHTA, CDR2 FQGNSA. CDR3 sequence reads: CASRLSRNEQFF. The DNA for the CDR3 is TGTGCCAGCAGGTTGAGTAGGAATGAGCAGTTCTTC.

This clonotype showed up just once. The CDR3 DNA is TGTGCCAGCAGCTTAGTCAGGGGCGGCGGGGCCAACGTCCTGACTTTC. Protein product: CASSLVRGGGANVLTF. This chain connects TRBV7-2 to TRBJ2-6, with TRBD1 as a possible D gene (6 bases). Germline loops: CDR1 SGHTA, CDR2 FQGNSA. V was shortened by 1 base and J by 4 bases, with 11 bases between the two germline ends. This CDR3 comprises 16 residues. The full variable domain, with the rest looked up from reference TRBV7-2 and TRBJ2-6, is GAGVSQSPSNKVTEKGKDVELRCDPISGHTALYWYRQSLGQGLEFLIYFQGNSAPDKSGLPSDRFSAERTGGSVSTLTIQRTQQEDSAVYLCASSLVRGGGANVLTFGAGSRLTVL.

The V and J genes are TRBV28 and TRBJ1-1; D is unclear. Germline V gene sequence: CDR1 MDHEN, CDR2 SYDVKM. CDR3 length: 14 amino acids. The CDR3 sequence: CGGSFGRQNTEAFF. The DNA for the CDR3 is TGTGGCGGCAGTTTCGGCAGACAGAACACTGAAGCTTTCTTT.

As for this clonotype: As the CDR3 is not closed by the conserved phenylalanine or tryptophan, this likely results from a read error. The chain carries TRBV12-3 or TRBV12-4 and TRBJ2-5; D ambiguous. This CDR3 has 14 amino acids. The CDR3 DNA reads TGTGCCAGTAGTTTAGTTAAGGGCCAAGAGACCCAGTACTAC. Its protein is CASSLVKGQETQYY.

This clonotype was found a few times. Its ends do not fully match the called genes, so a read error is possible. The chain links TRBV13 to TRBJ2-6; D is ambiguous. The CDR3 has 15 amino acids. From germline, CDR1 is PRHDT and CDR2 FYEKMQ (reference sequence). CDR3 DNA: TGTACCAGCAGCTTAACTCGGACTGGGGCCAACGTCCTGACTTTC. Translated, it gives CTSSLTRTGANVLTF.

Worth noting for this clonotype: This clone may be a read error of a much larger clone one base away. The V and J genes are TRBV11-2 and TRBJ2-5, with 7 bases identical to TRBD1. Germline trimming cut 8 bases from V and 4 bases from J; bases unmatched to any gene: 19. The CDR3 sequence is 17 residues long. Germline V gene lookup returns CDR1 SGHAT and CDR2 FQNNGV. CDR3 region: CASGKGAGTLVAETQYF. In DNA form, the CDR3 reads TGTGCCAGCGGCAAGGGGGCTGGGACCCTAGTTGCAGAGACCCAGTACTTC.

Notes on this clonotype: One end of the junction varies from germline; a read error may be responsible. This chain's CDR3 is CSVAKYEQYF. As DNA, the CDR3 is TGCAGCGTTGCCAAGTACGAGCAATACTTC. This chain links TRBV29-1 with TRBJ2-7; no clear D. The germline CDR1 and CDR2 sequences are SQVTM and ANQGSEA. The CDR3 totals 10 residues.

Note on this clonotype: One end of the junction varies from germline; a read error may be responsible. This chain uses TRBV5-4 with TRBJ2-3, with 8 bases fitting TRBD1. Germline V lookup: CDR1 SGHNT, CDR2 YYREEE (reference sequence). The CDR3 runs to 15 residues. CDR3 in DNA: TGTACCAGCGGCTTGGAGGGACAGGGCACAGATACGCAGTATTTT. Protein sequence: CTSGLEGQGTDTQYF.

This clonotype counts as medium-sized. In DNA form, the CDR3 reads TGCAGCGTTTCCAGATTGAGATATAAGGGTAAAGTACGTAGCGCTGAAGCTTTCTTT. Translating gives CSVSRLRYKGKVRSAEAFF. V usage is TRBV29-1 and J usage is TRBJ1-1, with D unresolved. The V and J ends lost 5 bases and 6 bases respectively, with 34 bases between them. This CDR3 spans 19 amino acids. CDR1 and CDR2 (germline): SQVTM, ANQGSEA.